A selection of T cell receptor beta chains follows, all from one sample in a study of blood T cell repertoires in COVID-19. The data were produced by immunoSEQ multiplex PCR, yet TCRdb's version contains in-frame clones alone and is incomplete. The sample shows approximately 440,000 clones, about 87% of them seen only once. Sequencing used peripheral blood. The receptors shown here come from a woman aged 50 to 60 with COVID-19, enrolled during active disease. The CDR3 runs from the conserved cysteine through the conserved F or W. Each record gives: clone size, D gene, CDR3 length, J gene, V gene, CDR3 protein, CDR3 DNA. The D gene is left open where the match is weak. Size is omitted from some rows. Given values are once, few, many or a class for expanded clones.

abundance: NA; d_gene: NA; len: 13; j_gene: TRBJ2-7; v_gene: TRBV23-1; CDR3aa: CASIKTGIYEQYF; CDR3nt: TGCGCCAGCATTAAGACAGGCATCTACGAGCAGTACTTC
abundance: once; d_gene: NA; len: 13; j_gene: TRBJ2-7; v_gene: TRBV10-3; CDR3aa: CAISESTSYEQYF; CDR3nt: TGTGCCATCAGTGAGTCGACATCCTACGAGCAGTACTTC
abundance: NA; d_gene: NA; len: 13; j_gene: TRBJ1-3; v_gene: TRBV5-1; CDR3aa: CASSLGTGNTIYF; CDR3nt: TGCGCCAGCAGCTTGGGTACTGGAAACACCATATATTTT
abundance: NA; d_gene: NA; len: 15; j_gene: TRBJ2-2; v_gene: TRBV2; CDR3aa: CASSDRGANTGELFF; CDR3nt: TGTGCCAGCAGTGACAGGGGCGCTAACACCGGGGAGCTGTTTTTT
abundance: NA; d_gene: NA; len: 13; j_gene: TRBJ2-1; v_gene: TRBV9; CDR3aa: CASSVDPPDEQFF; CDR3nt: TGTGCCAGCAGCGTAGACCCGCCGGATGAGCAGTTCTTC
abundance: few; d_gene: TRBD1; len: 17; j_gene: TRBJ1-1; v_gene: TRBV5-8; CDR3aa: CASSPGTGHNFIAEAFF; CDR3nt: TGTGCCAGCAGCCCTGGGACAGGGCACAACTTTATCGCTGAAGCTTTCTTT
abundance: NA; d_gene: NA; len: 13; j_gene: TRBJ1-5; v_gene: TRBV6-5; CDR3aa: CASREAGSQPQHF; CDR3nt: TGTGCCAGCAGGGAGGCGGGGAGTCAGCCCCAGCATTTT
abundance: few; d_gene: TRBD1; len: 16; j_gene: TRBJ1-1; v_gene: TRBV3-1/TRBV3-2; CDR3aa: CASSRVGGQGTTGAFF; CDR3nt: TGTGCCAGCAGCCGGGTTGGGGGACAGGGGACGACGGGGGCTTTCTTT
abundance: NA; d_gene: TRBD2; len: 15; j_gene: TRBJ2-1; v_gene: TRBV19; CDR3aa: CASSISGARMYEQFF; CDR3nt: TGTGCCAGTAGTATAAGCGGGGCCCGTATGTATGAGCAGTTCTTC
abundance: NA; d_gene: NA; len: 15; j_gene: TRBJ2-6; v_gene: TRBV5-5; CDR3aa: CASSFGGSGANVLTF; CDR3nt: TGTGCCAGCAGCTTTGGGGGGTCCGGGGCCAACGTCCTGACTTTC
abundance: NA; d_gene: TRBD1; len: 14; j_gene: TRBJ1-5; v_gene: TRBV6-5; CDR3aa: CASTGTALNQPQHF; CDR3nt: TGTGCCAGCACCGGGACAGCACTCAATCAGCCCCAGCATTTT
abundance: NA; d_gene: TRBD1; len: 12; j_gene: TRBJ2-7; v_gene: TRBV27; CDR3aa: CASSLTGIEQYF; CDR3nt: TGTGCCAGCAGTTTGACAGGGATCGAGCAGTACTTC
abundance: NA; d_gene: TRBD1; len: 16; j_gene: TRBJ1-3; v_gene: TRBV7-8; CDR3aa: CASSEGTESSGNTIYF; CDR3nt: TGTGCCAGCAGCGAGGGGACAGAGTCTTCTGGAAACACCATATATTTT
abundance: NA; d_gene: TRBD1; len: 15; j_gene: TRBJ1-1; v_gene: TRBV6-5; CDR3aa: CASNGDRKEGTEAFF; CDR3nt: TGTGCCAGCAACGGGGACAGGAAGGAGGGCACTGAAGCTTTCTTT
abundance: once; d_gene: NA; len: 13; j_gene: TRBJ2-5; v_gene: TRBV30; CDR3aa: CAGGANIGETQYF; CDR3nt: TGTGCGGGGGGAGCCAACATTGGAGAGACCCAGTACTTC
abundance: NA; d_gene: TRBD2; len: 17; j_gene: TRBJ2-3; v_gene: TRBV30; CDR3aa: CAWSGASGAYSTDTQYF; CDR3nt: TGTGCCTGGAGCGGGGCTAGCGGGGCCTACAGCACAGATACGCAGTATTTT
abundance: NA; d_gene: TRBD2; len: 14; j_gene: TRBJ2-1; v_gene: TRBV6-5; CDR3aa: CASFTGGSYNEQFF; CDR3nt: TGTGCCAGTTTCACCGGGGGGTCCTACAATGAGCAGTTCTTC
abundance: NA; d_gene: TRBD2; len: 15; j_gene: TRBJ2-5; v_gene: TRBV28; CDR3aa: CASSRRLAGIETQYF; CDR3nt: TGTGCCAGCAGTCGTCGACTAGCGGGGATAGAGACCCAGTACTTC
abundance: NA; d_gene: TRBD1; len: 14; j_gene: TRBJ2-7; v_gene: TRBV5-1; CDR3aa: CASSMGNRGYEQYF; CDR3nt: TGCGCCAGCAGTATGGGTAACAGGGGTTACGAGCAGTACTTC
abundance: NA; d_gene: TRBD1; len: 18; j_gene: TRBJ2-2; v_gene: TRBV5-1; CDR3aa: CASVTGGSEGANTGELFF; CDR3nt: TGCGCCAGCGTGACAGGGGGCAGCGAAGGGGCGAACACCGGGGAGCTGTTTTTT
abundance: NA; d_gene: TRBD2; len: 16; j_gene: TRBJ2-3; v_gene: TRBV9; CDR3aa: CASSVGAGGSTDTQYF; CDR3nt: TGTGCCAGCAGCGTAGGTGCGGGGGGGAGCACAGATACGCAGTATTTT
abundance: NA; d_gene: NA; len: 15; j_gene: TRBJ1-6; v_gene: TRBV6-1; CDR3aa: CASSERQGSFSPLHF; CDR3nt: TGTGCCAGCAGTGAACGGCAGGGTAGTTTTTCACCCCTCCACTTT